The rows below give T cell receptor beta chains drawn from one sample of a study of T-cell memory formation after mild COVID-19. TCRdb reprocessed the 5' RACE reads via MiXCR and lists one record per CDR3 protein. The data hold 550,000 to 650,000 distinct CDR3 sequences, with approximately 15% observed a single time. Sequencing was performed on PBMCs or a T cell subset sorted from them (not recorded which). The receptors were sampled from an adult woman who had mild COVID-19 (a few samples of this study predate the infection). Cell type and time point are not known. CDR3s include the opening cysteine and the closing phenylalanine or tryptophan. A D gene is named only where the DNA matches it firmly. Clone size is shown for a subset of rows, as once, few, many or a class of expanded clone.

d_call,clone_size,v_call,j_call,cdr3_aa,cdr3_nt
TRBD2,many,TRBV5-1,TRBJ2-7,CASRGEGSYEQYF,TGCGCCAGCAGAGGGGAGGGCTCCTACGAGCAGTACTTC
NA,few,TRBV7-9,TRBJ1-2,CASSIRDANYGYTF,TGTGCCAGCAGCATCCGGGACGCTAACTATGGCTACACCTTC
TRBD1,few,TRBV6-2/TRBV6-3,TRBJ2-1,CASSYRTGEPYNEQFF,TGTGCCAGCAGTTACCGGACAGGGGAACCCTACAATGAGCAGTTCTTC
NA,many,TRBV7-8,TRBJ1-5,CASSLGTASNQPQHF,TGTGCCAGCAGCTTAGGGACAGCGAGCAATCAGCCCCAGCATTTT
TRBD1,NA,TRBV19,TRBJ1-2,CASSAGTAYYGYTF,TGTGCCAGTAGTGCCGGGACAGCTTACTATGGCTACACCTTC
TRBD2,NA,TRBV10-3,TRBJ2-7,CAITDSGREYEQYF,TGTGCCATCACCGACAGCGGGAGGGAGTACGAGCAGTACTTC
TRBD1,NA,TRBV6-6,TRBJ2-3,CASSRDSLSTDTQYF,TGTGCCAGCAGCCGGGACAGCTTAAGCACAGATACGCAGTATTTT
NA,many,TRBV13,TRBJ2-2,CASSLETTGELFF,TGTGCCAGCAGCTTAGAAACAACCGGGGAGCTGTTTTTT
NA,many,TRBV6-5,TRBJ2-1,CASSYRASYNEQFF,TGTGCCAGCAGTTACCGGGCTTCTTACAATGAGCAGTTCTTC
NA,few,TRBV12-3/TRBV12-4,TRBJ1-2,CASSPGEFGYTF,TGTGCCAGCAGTCCAGGGGAGTTTGGCTACACCTTC
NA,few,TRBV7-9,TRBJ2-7,CASSYDTSRLYEQYF,TGTGCCAGCAGCTACGACACCTCCCGGCTATACGAGCAGTACTTC
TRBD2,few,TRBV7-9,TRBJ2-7,CASSLWASGSYEQYF,TGTGCCAGCAGCTTATGGGCTAGCGGCTCCTACGAGCAGTACTTC
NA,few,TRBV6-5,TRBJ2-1,CASGNTYNEQFF,TGTGCCAGCGGGAACACGTACAATGAGCAGTTCTTC
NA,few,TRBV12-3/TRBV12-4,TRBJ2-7,CASSFGLIYEQYF,TGTGCCAGCAGTTTCGGCCTCATCTACGAGCAGTACTTC
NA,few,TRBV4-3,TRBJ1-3,CASSQDLRGNTIYF,TGCGCCAGCAGCCAAGATCTGCGGGGGAACACCATATATTTT
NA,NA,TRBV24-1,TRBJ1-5,CATSDSRGYQPQHF,TGTGCCACCAGTGATTCGAGAGGGTACCAGCCCCAGCATTTT
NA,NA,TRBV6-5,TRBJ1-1,CASSYSGLHWTEAFF,TGTGCCAGCAGTTACTCGGGCCTTCATTGGACTGAAGCTTTCTTT
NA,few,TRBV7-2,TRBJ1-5,CASSPNRHSNQPQHF,TGTGCCAGCAGCCCGAACCGGCATAGCAATCAGCCCCAGCATTTT
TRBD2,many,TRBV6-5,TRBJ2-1,CASSPGLAARNEQFF,TGTGCCAGCAGCCCAGGACTAGCGGCGAGAAATGAGCAGTTCTTC
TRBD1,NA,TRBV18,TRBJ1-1,CASSPPGQVAHVTEAFF,TGTGCCAGCTCACCACCAGGACAGGTCGCTCACGTCACTGAAGCTTTCTTT
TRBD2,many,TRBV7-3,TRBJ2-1,CASSPGLAGGGHNEQFF,TGTGCCAGCAGCCCGGGACTAGCGGGAGGTGGGCACAATGAGCAGTTCTTC